The clone carrying this TCR beta chain was seen only a few times. PCR used 60 Vbeta primers and 13 Jbeta primers. Profiling relied on immunoSEQ multiplex PCR, and the TCRdb table lists in-frame clones only, not all of them. The sample yields approximately 120,000 clones, over 65% seen once. The length of the CDR3 is 16 residues. Germline V CDR1 and CDR2: LGHNA, YSLEER. V shed 2 bases and J shed 4 bases, with 15 bases lying between them. This sample is part of a study of cytomegalovirus exposure and HLA in healthy donors. The source material was PBMCs. The gene calls are TRBV4-3 and TRBJ2-1; the D gene is possibly TRBD2 (6 bases). This TCR was recovered from a man aged 35-49 years in good health and CMV-seropositive. CDR3 region: CASSQMTAGGYNEQFF. As DNA, the CDR3 is TGCGCCAGCAGCCAAATGACTGCTGGGGGGTACAATGAGCAGTTCTTC.